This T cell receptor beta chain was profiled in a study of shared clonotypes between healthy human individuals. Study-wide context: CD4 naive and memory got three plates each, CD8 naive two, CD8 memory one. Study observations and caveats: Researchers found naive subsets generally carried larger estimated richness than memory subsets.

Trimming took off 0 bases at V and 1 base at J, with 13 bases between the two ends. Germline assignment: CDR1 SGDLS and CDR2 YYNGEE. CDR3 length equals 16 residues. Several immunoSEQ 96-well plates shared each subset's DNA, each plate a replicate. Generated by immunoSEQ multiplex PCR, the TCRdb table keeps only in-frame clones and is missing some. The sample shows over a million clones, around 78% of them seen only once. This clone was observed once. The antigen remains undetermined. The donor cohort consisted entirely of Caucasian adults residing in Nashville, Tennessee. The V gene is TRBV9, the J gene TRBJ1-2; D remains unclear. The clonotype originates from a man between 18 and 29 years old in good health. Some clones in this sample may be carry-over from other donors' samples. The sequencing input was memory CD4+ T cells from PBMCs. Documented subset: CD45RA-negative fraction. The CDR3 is CASSVDPTVNNYGYTF. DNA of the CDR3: TGTGCCAGCAGCGTAGACCCAACCGTGAATAACTATGGCTACACCTTC.